These T cell receptor beta chains were read from a single sample in a study of cytomegalovirus exposure and HLA in healthy donors. Generated by immunoSEQ multiplex PCR, the TCRdb table keeps only in-frame clones and is missing some. The repertoire includes about 59,000 clones, roughly 75% of them detected once, and roughly 7% sits in the top ten. Sequenced: PBMCs. The receptors here all came from a man aged 25 to 45 in good health and CMV-seropositive. The conserved cysteine and the conserved F or W are not part of the CDR3 here.

TRBV4-1	TRBJ1-1	ASSQGYGSV
TRBV7-2	TRBJ2-3	ASSLAAGPSQY
TRBV28	TRBJ2-6	ASMFSSGGANVLT
TRBV30	TRBJ2-5	AWSGSGGETQY
TRBV2	TRBJ1-4	ASTISRNSLLPVKLF
TRBV5-6	TRBJ1-5	ASSESYRASGNQPQH
TRBV11-3	TRBJ1-1	ASSLAGSAEAF
TRBV6-5	TRBJ1-2	ASRGANYGYT
TRBV15	TRBJ1-1	ATSRDQTWGGTEAF
TRBV10-3	TRBJ1-4	AIREDRGNEKLF
TRBV6-6	TRBJ1-6	ASSYSGQGANSPLH
TRBV2	TRBJ1-5	ASSGGQANQPQH
TRBV19	TRBJ1-1	ASSTHRGARTEAF
TRBV10-3	TRBJ1-1	AISVGANTEAF
TRBV6-6	TRBJ1-2	ASSYKAGGNYGYT
TRBV7-8	TRBJ2-5	ASSPRLAGGLETQY
TRBV7-2	TRBJ2-1	ASSLTETLWEQF
TRBV4-1	TRBJ2-2	ASSSGTVNTGELF
TRBV7-7	TRBJ2-1	ASSLRLASYNEQF
TRBV9	TRBJ1-4	ASTSGLEEKLF
TRBV29-1	TRBJ1-5	SVRQGAREPQH
TRBV7-8	TRBJ1-2	ASSLEDRGGAWGYT
TRBV19	TRBJ2-1	ASSSRGLAGASYNEQF
TRBV5-1	TRBJ1-2	ASSLDRDYGYT
TRBV6-1	TRBJ1-4	ASRSRQGLSEKLF
TRBV5-5	TRBJ2-1	ASSFQGSYNEQF
TRBV19	TRBJ1-5	ATDPWGSNQPQH
TRBV2	TRBJ2-2	ASSLFGLAGGSNTGELF
TRBV30	TRBJ2-3	AADDYNTDTQY
TRBV5-1	TRBJ2-2	ASSLAGPRDTGELF
TRBV6-4	TRBJ2-2	ASSNRGTGELF
TRBV5-6	TRBJ2-7	ASSRQVSYEQY
TRBV4-1	.	ASSHTGSYEQY
TRBV29-1	TRBJ1-1	SGQGDTEAF
TRBV4-1	TRBJ1-2	ASSLQDPDSYGYT
TRBV7-9	TRBJ2-5	ASSTTRVSETQY
TRBV13	TRBJ1-1	ASSLNIRLNTEAF
TRBV7-2	TRBJ1-2	ASSHEKLGYGYT
TRBV7-2	TRBJ1-4	ASSSGGGANEKLF
TRBV13	TRBJ2-1	ASSQRTGVYNEQF
TRBV5-1	TRBJ2-1	ASTPGGGSYNEQF
TRBV5-4	TRBJ2-3	ASSPPGGTSTDTQY
TRBV25-1	TRBJ1-4	ASFGGGEKLF
TRBV5-6	TRBJ2-2	ASSLGDRAFVAGELF
TRBV9	TRBJ2-5	ASSLWTGQETQY
TRBV7-2	TRBJ1-4	ASSLRMGLNEKLF
TRBV23-1	TRBJ2-5	ASSQSGTGVWETQY
TRBV19	TRBJ1-4	ASSIQHGMGEKLF
TRBV19	TRBJ1-1	ASSLGDIEAF
TRBV23-1	TRBJ2-1	ASRTGTGRDEQF
TRBV27	TRBJ1-6	ASSDRGRSYNSPLH
TRBV27	TRBJ1-2	ASGSPTGKGPANYGYT
TRBV11-2	TRBJ1-2	ASRNRGESGYT
TRBV20-1	TRBJ1-1	SAPRAGEAF
TRBV7-2	TRBJ2-1	ASSFGVASYNEQF
TRBV4-3	TRBJ1-2	ASSQHQLSNYGYT
TRBV14	TRBJ1-3	ASSQSGVGNTIY
TRBV19	TRBJ1-4	ASSSGSTREKLF
TRBV5-1	TRBJ2-5	ASSLATSPGTQY